Below, 27 T cell receptor beta chains from the same sample are listed, as sequenced in a study of shared clonotypes between healthy human individuals. Method: immunoSEQ multiplex PCR; TCRdb's copy keeps in-frame clones and lacks some. The sample carries approximately 500,000 clones, roughly 80% recorded once. Material for sequencing was PBMCs. These receptors were obtained from a middle-aged woman in good health. Some clones in this sample may be carry-over from other donors' samples.

The V and J genes are TRBV7-9 and TRBJ2-5; TRBD2 is a possible D gene (6 bases). Germline V gives CDR1 SEHNR, CDR2 FQNEAQ (reference sequence). The CDR3 length is 14 residues. Trimming left V 5 bases short and J 5 bases short, with 15 bases between. The CDR3 nucleotides read TGTGCCAGCAGCCTGCTGGTCGGAGGGGAGACCCAGTACTTC. This gives the protein CASSLLVGGETQYF.

The V gene is TRBV7-9, the J gene TRBJ2-1, with 12 bases lining up with TRBD2. The trim removed 4 bases at V and 5 bases at J, leaving 6 bases unmatched. Germline V lookup: CDR1 SEHNR, CDR2 FQNEAQ (reference sequence). The CDR3 has 16 residues. DNA of the CDR3: TGTGCCAGCAGCTGGATCCGACTAGCGGGAGACAATGAGCAGTTCTTC. Translating gives CASSWIRLAGDNEQFF.

Regarding this clone: A far larger clone differs by one base, so this is likely a read error. V and J are TRBV5-1 and TRBJ2-1, with 8 bases lining up with TRBD2. The CDR3 spans 15 residues. V shed 5 bases and J 1 base; nucleotides not matched to a gene: 5. From germline, CDR1 is SGHRS and CDR2 YFSETQ. The CDR3: CASSREGVSYNEQFF. The DNA of the CDR3 is TGCGCCAGCAGTCGGGAGGGAGTATCCTACAATGAGCAGTTCTTC.

The CDR3 region has the DNA TGTGCCTGGAGTGCCTACCGGGACAGGGAGTTTGAGCAGTTCTTC. It translates to CAWSAYRDREFEQFF. The rearrangement joins TRBV30 to TRBJ2-1; TRBD1 matches at 9 bases. J lost 9 bases, V lost 1 base, and 10 bases had no gene match. Per the germline V gene, CDR1 is GTSNPN and CDR2 is SVGIG (reference sequence). The CDR3 covers 15 residues.

The table lists this clone with a few counts. The chain combines TRBV28 with TRBJ1-5; 7 nucleotides line up with TRBD1. CDR1 is MDHEN and CDR2 is SYDVKM in the germline V gene. The CDR3 has 15 residues. V lost 4 bases and J lost 4; bases outside the gene matches: 7. CDR3 residues: CASSSAYRGNQPQHF. CDR3 sequence (DNA): TGTGCCAGCAGTTCCGCGTACAGGGGAAATCAGCCCCAGCATTTT.

The chain joins TRBV6-5 to TRBJ2-5; D is ambiguous. Between the trimmed V and J ends, which lost 5 bases and 5 bases, there was a span of 12 bases. The germline V gene has CDR1 MNHEY and CDR2 SVGAGI. CDR3 length: 13 amino acids. As DNA, the CDR3 is TGTGCCAGCAGTAGGTACAACGGGGAGACCCAGTACTTC. It codes for CASSRYNGETQYF.

V gene TRBV10-3 combines with J gene TRBJ1-3; possible D gene TRBD1, 5 bases. This CDR3 region has 17 residues. CDR1 is ENHRY, CDR2 SYGVKD, per germline. The V end lost 0 bases, the J end lost 0 bases, and 12 bases lay between the germline ends. The CDR3 loop reads CAISESSGYGSGNTIYF. CDR3 DNA: TGTGCCATCAGTGAGTCGTCAGGGTACGGCTCTGGAAACACCATATATTTT.

V is TRBV28 and J is TRBJ2-7; D unresolved. V gave up 3 bases and J gave up 2 bases, with 11 bases separating them. Germline CDR1 is MDHEN and CDR2 is SYDVKM. The CDR3 length is 14 residues. The CDR3 coding sequence is TGTGCCAGCAGTTTCGCCCTTCGCGCCTACGAGCAGTACTTC. This translates into CASSFALRAYEQYF.

Of note for this clone: Since a far larger clone is one base different, this is likely a read error. In the same sample, other DNA sequences code for this CDR3. The chain recombines TRBV6-1 with TRBJ2-7; D is perhaps TRBD1 or TRBD2 (5 bases each). V lost 10 bases and J 5 bases, leaving 21 bases between the germline ends. Germline loops: CDR1 MNHNS, CDR2 SASEGT. The CDR3 consists of 14 residues. The CDR3 loop is CATREWGAQNEQYF. In nucleotides, the CDR3 is TGTGCCACCCGGGAATGGGGCGCCCAGAACGAGCAGTACTTC.

The chain joins TRBV28 to TRBJ2-2; TRBD2 agrees at 8 bases. V lost 4 bases and J lost 1; bases outside the gene matches: 5. The germline V gene has CDR1 MDHEN and CDR2 SYDVKM. The CDR3 contains 16 residues. For the CDR3, the DNA is TGTGCCAGCAGTTCCAGCGGGAGCCTGAACACCGGGGAGCTGTTTTTT. Protein sequence: CASSSSGSLNTGELFF.

V usage is TRBV7-9 and J usage is TRBJ2-5, with TRBD2 matching over 11 bases. The CDR3 spans 16 residues. Germline V gene data show CDR1 as SEHNR and CDR2 as FQNEAQ (reference sequence). With V trimmed by 4 bases and J by 5 bases, 9 bases remained unmatched. The CDR3 DNA sequence: TGTGCCAGCAGCTCCGGGACTAGCGGCCAGTCGGAGACCCAGTACTTC. It encodes CASSSGTSGQSETQYF.

J is TRBJ2-5 and V is TRBV9; 9 positions agree with TRBD1. The junction had 14 bases not matched to a gene; V was cut back by 3 bases and J by 11 bases. The CDR3 sequence is 15 residues long. Germline loops: CDR1 SGDLS, CDR2 YYNGEE. DNA for the CDR3: TGTGCCAGCAGCGCACCGGGACAGGGAGGAAGAGAGCAGTACTTC. This gives the protein CASSAPGQGGREQYF.

On this clone: This CDR3 fails to terminate in the conserved phenylalanine or tryptophan, so it likely reflects a read error. The CDR3 DNA sequence: TGTGCCCGCAGCTTCGGGCCCCCTGATTATGAAAAACTGTTTCTT. This sequence encodes CARSFGPPDYEKLFL. The chain combines TRBV7-9 with TRBJ1-4; no firm D call. The CDR3 loop spans 15 amino acids. The germline V gene encodes CDR1 SEHNR and CDR2 FQNEAQ (reference sequence).

This chain uses TRBV18 with TRBJ1-3; D is unresolved. This CDR3 is 17 amino acids long. V lost 2 bases to trimming and J lost 4 bases, with 18 bases between them. CDR1 is KGHSH, CDR2 LQKENI, per germline. CDR3 sequence reads: CASSPLNGVSSGNTIYF. CDR3 in DNA: TGTGCCAGCTCACCATTAAATGGGGTCTCATCGGGAAACACCATATATTTT.

This clone was detected once. J is TRBJ2-7 and V is TRBV28, with TRBD2 matching 8 bases. The germline V gene has CDR1 MDHEN and CDR2 SYDVKM. The CDR3 runs to 17 residues. V shed 5 bases and J 1 base; nucleotides not matched to a gene: 13. CDR3 amino acids: CASSPRRSGSASYEQYF. CDR3 DNA: TGTGCCAGCAGTCCCCGCAGGAGCGGGAGCGCATCCTACGAGCAGTACTTC.

Only one count was recorded for this clone. This may be a read error, as it is one base from a much larger clone. No conserved phenylalanine or tryptophan ends this CDR3, so it is likely a read error. The rearrangement joins TRBV7-7 to TRBJ2-3; 7 bases align to TRBD1. The CDR3 runs to 16 residues. Germline CDR1 reads SSHAT; CDR2 reads FNYEAQ (reference sequence). The CDR3 coding sequence is TGTGCTAGCAGTTCAGGGACAGCCGGCGGCACAGATACGCAGTATCTT. It is translated as CASSSGTAGGTDTQYL.

This rearrangement joins TRBV12-5 to TRBJ2-1; unclear D gene. Germline CDR1 reads LGHNT; CDR2 reads FRNRAP. The CDR3 length is 15 residues. The V gene lost 3 bases and the J gene lost 0 bases, with 9 bases spanning the gap. The CDR3 loop reads CASGFGGFSYNEQFF. CDR3 DNA sequence: TGTGCTAGTGGTTTCGGTGGATTCTCCTACAATGAGCAGTTCTTC.

The chain combines TRBV7-2 with TRBJ2-1; 10 nucleotides agree with TRBD2. V shed 1 base and J 7 bases; nucleotides not matched to a gene: 10. Per the germline V gene, CDR1 is SGHTA and CDR2 is FQGNSA. The CDR3 contains 17 residues. In DNA form, the CDR3 reads TGTGCCAGCAGCTTAGGCCTAGCGGGAGTCGTTGGGAATGAGCAGTTCTTC. Translating it yields CASSLGLAGVVGNEQFF. The variable domain in full, with the rest retrieved from reference TRBV7-2 and TRBJ2-1, is GAGVSQSPSNKVTEKGKDVELRCDPISGHTALYWYRQSLGQGLEFLIYFQGNSAPDKSGLPSDRFSAERTGGSVSTLTIQRTQQEDSAVYLCASSLGLAGVVGNEQFFGPGTRLTVL.

DNA of the CDR3: TGTGCCAGCAGTTCACCGGGACAGGGACTGAACACTGAAGCTTTCTTT. Residues: CASSSPGQGLNTEAFF. V gene TRBV6-5 combines with J gene TRBJ1-1; TRBD1 agrees at 9 bases. The germline V gene encodes CDR1 MNHEY and CDR2 SVGAGI. V was pared by 4 bases and J by 0 bases, with 6 bases of the junction left unmatched. The CDR3 is 16 residues long.

Concerning this clone itself: This probably arose from a read error, given a far larger clone one base away. This rearrangement joins TRBV30 to TRBJ1-2; D possibly corresponds to TRBD1 (6 bases). With 4 bases removed from V and 7 bases from J, the gap between germline ends came to 28 bases. This CDR3 contains 17 residues. Germline CDR1 and CDR2: GTSNPN and SVGIG (reference sequence). The CDR3: CAWISPGTRGRGCGYTF. For the CDR3, the DNA is TGTGCCTGGATCTCTCCGGGGACCAGGGGTCGGGGCTGTGGCTACACCTTC.

V gene TRBV27 combines with J gene TRBJ1-5; 8 bases are a match to TRBD1. Germline trimming cut 6 bases from V and 7 bases from J; bases unmatched to any gene: 8. The CDR3 length is 14 residues. Germline V gene data show CDR1 as MNHEY and CDR2 as SMNVEV (reference sequence). The CDR3 region is CASRSDRGFQPQHF. DNA of the CDR3: TGTGCCAGCAGGTCCGACAGGGGATTCCAGCCCCAGCATTTT.

Notes on this clone: Only one base separates this from a far larger clonotype, so it likely reflects a read error. Other DNA variants within this sample encode the same CDR3. The chain is built from TRBV9 and TRBJ2-4; TRBD2 might be the D (5 bases). This CDR3 comprises 13 residues. The germline V gene has CDR1 SGDLS and CDR2 YYNGEE. CDR3 residues: CASSVESSSIQYF. The CDR3 DNA reads as TGTGCCAGTAGCGTAGAATCGAGCAGCATTCAGTACTTC.

J is TRBJ1-5 and V is TRBV6-1; D is perhaps TRBD1 (5 bases). Trimming pared 4 bases from V and 2 bases from J, leaving 18 bases between. The CDR3 totals 17 residues. Germline assignment: CDR1 MNHNS and CDR2 SASEGT. In DNA, the CDR3 is TGTGCCAGCAGTGGGTCCCGTCAGGGAGAGGGCAATCAGCCCCAGCATTTT. Its translation: CASSGSRQGEGNQPQHF.

This clone occurred once. The chain uses TRBV4-3 and TRBJ2-5, with D unclear. The CDR3 loop spans 15 amino acids. Trimming took 1 base from V and 1 from J, leaving 10 bases between them. Germline assignment: CDR1 LGHNA and CDR2 YSLEER. The CDR3: CASSQGWSAQETQYF. The DNA for the CDR3 is TGCGCCAGCAGCCAAGGGTGGTCAGCCCAAGAGACCCAGTACTTC.

The rearrangement joins TRBV13 to TRBJ2-7; 10 positions match TRBD2. The junction had 8 bases not matched to a gene; V was cut back by 5 bases and J by 4 bases. This CDR3 contains 15 residues. Germline CDR1 is PRHDT and CDR2 is FYEKMQ (reference sequence). The CDR3 region has the DNA TGTGCCAGCAGCCTCAGCGGGAGGGCCCAGTACGAGCAGTACTTC. Its protein product is CASSLSGRAQYEQYF.

The chain recombines TRBV27 with TRBJ2-7; D gene uncertain. V shed 4 bases and J shed 2 bases, with 12 bases lying between them. Germline V lookup: CDR1 MNHEY, CDR2 SMNVEV (reference sequence). This CDR3 has 14 amino acids. CDR3 amino acids: CASSSRQVAYEQYF. The CDR3 nucleotides are TGTGCCAGCAGTTCCCGGCAGGTCGCCTACGAGCAGTACTTC.

The V call is TRBV27, the J call TRBJ2-5, with D tentatively TRBD2 (7 bases). V lost 1 base and J lost 4, with 10 bases in between. The germline CDR1 and CDR2 sequences are MNHEY and SMNVEV (reference sequence). The CDR3 consists of 14 residues. CDR3 amino acids: CASSLWGGRETQYF. The CDR3, as DNA: TGTGCCAGCAGTTTATGGGGGGGGCGAGAGACCCAGTACTTC.